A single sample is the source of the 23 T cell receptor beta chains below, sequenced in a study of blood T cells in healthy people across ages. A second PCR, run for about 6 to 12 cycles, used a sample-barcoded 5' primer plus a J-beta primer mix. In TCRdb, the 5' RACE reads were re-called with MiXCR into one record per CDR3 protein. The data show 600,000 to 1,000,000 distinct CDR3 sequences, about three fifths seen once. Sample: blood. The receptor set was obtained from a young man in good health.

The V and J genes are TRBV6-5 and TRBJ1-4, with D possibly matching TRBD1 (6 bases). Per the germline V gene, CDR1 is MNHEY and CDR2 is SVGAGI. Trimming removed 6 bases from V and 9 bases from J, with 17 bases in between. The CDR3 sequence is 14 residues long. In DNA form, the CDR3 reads TGTGCCAGCAGAGAGACAGGTGCTGGGAAAAAACTGTTTTTT. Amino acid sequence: CASRETGAGKKLFF.

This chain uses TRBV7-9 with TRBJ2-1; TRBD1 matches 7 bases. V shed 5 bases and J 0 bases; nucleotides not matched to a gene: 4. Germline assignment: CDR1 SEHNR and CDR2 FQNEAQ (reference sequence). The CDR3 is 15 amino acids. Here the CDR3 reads CASSRGQYSYNEQFF. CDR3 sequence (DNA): TGTGCCAGCAGCCGGGGACAGTACTCCTACAATGAGCAGTTCTTC.

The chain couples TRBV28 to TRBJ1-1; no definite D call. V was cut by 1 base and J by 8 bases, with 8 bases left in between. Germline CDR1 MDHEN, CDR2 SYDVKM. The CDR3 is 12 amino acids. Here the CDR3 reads CASSLSRREAFF. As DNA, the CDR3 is TGTGCCAGCAGTTTATCACGGAGAGAAGCTTTCTTT.

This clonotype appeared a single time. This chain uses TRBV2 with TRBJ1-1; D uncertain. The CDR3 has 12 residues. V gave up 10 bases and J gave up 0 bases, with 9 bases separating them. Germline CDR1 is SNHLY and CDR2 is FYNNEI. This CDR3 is CATVRVNTEAFF. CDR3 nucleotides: TGTGCCACCGTAAGGGTGAACACTGAAGCTTTCTTT. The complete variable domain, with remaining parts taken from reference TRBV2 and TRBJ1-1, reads EPEVTQTPSHQVTQMGQEVILRCVPISNHLYFYWYRQILGQKVEFLVSFYNNEISEKSEIFDDQFSVERPDGSNFTLKIRSTKLEDSAMYFCATVRVNTEAFFGQGTRLTVV.

The CDR3 nucleotides are TGCGCCAGCGGCGGGACACCGACCCCCTACGAGCAGTACTTC. It translates to CASGGTPTPYEQYF. V is TRBV5-1 and J is TRBJ2-5; D may be TRBD1 or TRBD2 (6 bases each). The DNA end lines up better with TRBJ2-7; the J call may be wrong. This CDR3 has 14 amino acids. Germline V gene sequence: CDR1 SGHRS, CDR2 YFSETQ.

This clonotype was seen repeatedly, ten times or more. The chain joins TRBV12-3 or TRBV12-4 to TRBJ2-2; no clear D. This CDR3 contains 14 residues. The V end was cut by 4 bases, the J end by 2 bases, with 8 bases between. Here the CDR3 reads CASSSKRNTGELFF. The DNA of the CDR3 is TGTGCCAGCAGTTCAAAACGAAACACCGGGGAGCTGTTTTTT.

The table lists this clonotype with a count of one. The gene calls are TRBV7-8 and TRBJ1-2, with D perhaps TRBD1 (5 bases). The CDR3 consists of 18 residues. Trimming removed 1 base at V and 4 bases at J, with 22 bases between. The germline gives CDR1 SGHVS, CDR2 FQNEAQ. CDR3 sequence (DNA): TGTGCCAGCAGCTTAGGGGGCAAAGCTCACACGCAGGCCTATGGCTACACCTTC. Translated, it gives CASSLGGKAHTQAYGYTF. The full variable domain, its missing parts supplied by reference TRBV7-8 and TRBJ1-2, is GAGVSQSPRYKVAKRGQDVALRCDPISGHVSLFWYQQALGQGPEFLTYFQNEAQLDKSGLPSDRFFAERPEGSVSTLKIQRTQQEDSAVYLCASSLGGKAHTQAYGYTFGSGTRLTVV.

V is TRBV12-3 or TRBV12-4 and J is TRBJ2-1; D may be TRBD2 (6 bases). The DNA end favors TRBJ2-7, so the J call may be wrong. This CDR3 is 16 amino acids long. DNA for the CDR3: TGTGCCAGCAGTTTTCGGGGGTCAGGGCGTCGGTACGAGCAGTACTTC. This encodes CASSFRGSGRRYEQYF.

CDR3 region: CASSSMTSGRRETQYF. Written as DNA, the CDR3 is TGTGCCAGCAGTTCTATGACTAGCGGGAGGAGAGAGACCCAGTACTTC. The genes are TRBV27 and TRBJ2-5; TRBD2 aligns across 13 bases. After removal of 4 bases from V and 4 bases from J, the junction contained 6 bases not matched to a gene. The CDR3 sequence is 16 residues long. Germline assignment: CDR1 MNHEY and CDR2 SMNVEV (reference sequence).

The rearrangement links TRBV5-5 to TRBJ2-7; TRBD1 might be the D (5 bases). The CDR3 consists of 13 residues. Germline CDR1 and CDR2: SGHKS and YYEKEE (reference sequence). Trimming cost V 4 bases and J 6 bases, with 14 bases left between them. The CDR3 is CASSTPRASEQYF. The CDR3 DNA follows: TGTGCCAGCAGCACCCCCAGGGCCTCCGAGCAGTACTTC.

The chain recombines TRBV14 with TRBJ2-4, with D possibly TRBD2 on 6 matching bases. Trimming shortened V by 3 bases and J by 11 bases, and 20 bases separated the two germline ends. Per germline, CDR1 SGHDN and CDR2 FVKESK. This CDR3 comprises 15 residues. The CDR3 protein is CASSQDSGTRLLQYF. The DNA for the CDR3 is TGTGCCAGCAGCCAGGATTCCGGGACTCGACTTCTTCAGTACTTC. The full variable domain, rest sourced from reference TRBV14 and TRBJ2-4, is EAGVTQFPSHSVIEKGQTVTLRCDPISGHDNLYWYRRVMGKEIKFLLHFVKESKQDESGMPNNRFLAERTGGTYSTLKVQPAELEDSGVYFCASSQDSGTRLLQYFGAGTRLSVL.

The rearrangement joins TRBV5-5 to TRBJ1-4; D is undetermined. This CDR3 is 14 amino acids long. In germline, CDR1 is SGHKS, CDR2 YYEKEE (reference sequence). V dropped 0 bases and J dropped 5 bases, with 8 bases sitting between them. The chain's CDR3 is CASSLVGLNEKLFF. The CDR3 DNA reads TGTGCCAGCAGCTTGGTCGGGCTAAATGAAAAACTGTTTTTT.

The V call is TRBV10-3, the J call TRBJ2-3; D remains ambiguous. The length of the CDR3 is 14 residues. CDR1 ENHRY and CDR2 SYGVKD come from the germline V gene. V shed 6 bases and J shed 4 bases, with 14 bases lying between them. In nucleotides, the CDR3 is TGTGCCATCAGACCCGACACGATTTCAGATACGCAGTATTTT. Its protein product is CAIRPDTISDTQYF.

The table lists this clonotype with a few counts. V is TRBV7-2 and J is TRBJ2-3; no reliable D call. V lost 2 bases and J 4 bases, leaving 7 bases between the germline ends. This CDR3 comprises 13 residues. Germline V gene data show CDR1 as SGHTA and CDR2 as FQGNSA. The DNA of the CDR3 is TGTGCCAGCAGCTTATTTAGGGCAGATACGCAGTATTTT. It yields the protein CASSLFRADTQYF.

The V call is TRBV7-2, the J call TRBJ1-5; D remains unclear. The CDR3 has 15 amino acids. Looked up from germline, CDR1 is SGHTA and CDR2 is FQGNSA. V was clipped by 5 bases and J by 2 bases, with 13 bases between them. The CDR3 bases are TGTGCCAGCAGCCCGTTTAAGGGAGGCAATCAGCCCCAGCATTTT. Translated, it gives CASSPFKGGNQPQHF.

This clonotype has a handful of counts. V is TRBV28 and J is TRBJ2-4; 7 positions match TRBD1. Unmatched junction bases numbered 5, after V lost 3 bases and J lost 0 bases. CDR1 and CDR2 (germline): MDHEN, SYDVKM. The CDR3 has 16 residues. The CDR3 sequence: CASSLTGILAKNIQYF. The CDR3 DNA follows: TGTGCCAGCAGTTTGACAGGGATCCTAGCCAAAAACATTCAGTACTTC.

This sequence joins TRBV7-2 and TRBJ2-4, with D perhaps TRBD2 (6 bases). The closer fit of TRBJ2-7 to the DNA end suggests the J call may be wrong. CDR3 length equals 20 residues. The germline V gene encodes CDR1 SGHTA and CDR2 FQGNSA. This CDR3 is CASSLGSLRLATGNLYEQYF. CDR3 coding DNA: TGTGCCAGCAGCTTAGGATCGCTGCGGCTAGCGACCGGAAACCTCTACGAGCAGTACTTC.

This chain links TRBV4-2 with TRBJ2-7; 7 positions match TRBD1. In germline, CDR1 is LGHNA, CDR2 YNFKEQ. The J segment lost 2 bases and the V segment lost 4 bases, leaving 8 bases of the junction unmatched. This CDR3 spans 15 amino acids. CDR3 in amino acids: CASSPIGQAAYEQYF. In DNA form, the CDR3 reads TGTGCCAGCAGCCCCATTGGACAGGCGGCCTACGAGCAGTACTTC.

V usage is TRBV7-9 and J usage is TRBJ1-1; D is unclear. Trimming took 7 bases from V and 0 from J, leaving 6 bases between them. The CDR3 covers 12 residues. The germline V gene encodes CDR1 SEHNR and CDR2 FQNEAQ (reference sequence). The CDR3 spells CASIGMNTEAFF. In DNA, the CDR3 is TGTGCCAGCATAGGGATGAACACTGAAGCTTTCTTT. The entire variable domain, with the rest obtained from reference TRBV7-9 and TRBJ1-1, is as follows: DTGVSQNPRHKITKRGQNVTFRCDPISEHNRLYWYRQTLGQGPEFLTYFQNEAQLEKSRLLSDRFSAERPKGSFSTLEIQRTEQGDSAMYLCASIGMNTEAFFGQGTRLTVV.

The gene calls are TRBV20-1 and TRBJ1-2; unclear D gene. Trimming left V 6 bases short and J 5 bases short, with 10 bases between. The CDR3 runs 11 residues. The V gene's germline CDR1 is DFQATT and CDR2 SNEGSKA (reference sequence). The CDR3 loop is CSAPLGYGYTF. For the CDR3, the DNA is TGCAGTGCCCCTTTGGGGTATGGCTACACCTTC.

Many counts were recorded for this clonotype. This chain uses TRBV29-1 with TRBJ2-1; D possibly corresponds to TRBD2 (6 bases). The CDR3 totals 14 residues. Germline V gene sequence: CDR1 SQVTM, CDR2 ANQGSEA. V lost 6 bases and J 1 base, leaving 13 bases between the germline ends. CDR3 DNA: TGCAGCGTCGAAATTAGCGGTTCCTACAATGAGCAGTTCTTC. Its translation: CSVEISGSYNEQFF.

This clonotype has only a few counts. The CDR3 coding sequence is TGTGCCAGCAGGGAAGACAGGGGTAGCTATGGCTACACCTTC. Encoded protein: CASREDRGSYGYTF. The chain has TRBV25-1 and TRBJ1-2; 8 bases match TRBD1. Germline trimming cut 6 bases from V and 4 bases from J; bases unmatched to any gene: 7. The CDR3 is 14 residues long. The germline V gene encodes CDR1 MGHDK and CDR2 SYGVNS.

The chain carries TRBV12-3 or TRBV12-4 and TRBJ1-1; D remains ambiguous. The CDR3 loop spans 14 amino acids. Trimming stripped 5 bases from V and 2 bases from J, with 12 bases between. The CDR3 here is CASSPQLGNTEAFF. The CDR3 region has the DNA TGTGCCAGCAGTCCGCAACTCGGAAACACTGAAGCTTTCTTT.